A selection of T cell receptor beta chains follows, all from one sample in a study of regulatory T cells. Profiling relied on immunoSEQ multiplex PCR, and the TCRdb table lists in-frame clones only, not all of them. Of fewer than 20,000 clones in the sample, 80% to 90% were seen once. Sequencing input: conventional CD4+ T cells sorted from blood. The receptors here all came from a person in their thirties with CD3G deficiency. Each CDR3 is given with its conserved first and last residue. A D gene is named only where the DNA matches it firmly. Clone size is stated in some rows and not others, as once, few, many or a class when expanded.

>TRBD1|TRBV10-3|TRBJ1-3|.
CAISYTGVVGNTIYF
TGTGCCATCAGCTATACAGGGGTTGTTGGAAACACCATATATTTT
>.|TRBV5-1|TRBJ1-4|.
CASSMGPAEYEKLFF
TGCGCCAGCAGCATGGGCCCAGCGGAGTATGAAAAACTGTTTTTT
>.|TRBV6-1|TRBJ2-7|.
CASGRREQYF
TGTGCCAGCGGGAGGCGCGAGCAGTACTTC
>.|TRBV10-3|TRBJ2-6|.
CAISESKPGSGANVLTF
TGTGCCATCAGTGAGTCTAAGCCGGGCTCTGGGGCCAACGTCCTGACTTTC
>TRBD2|TRBV30|TRBJ2-1|.
CAWRLANEQFF
TGTGCCTGGCGACTAGCGAATGAGCAGTTCTTC
>.|TRBV28|TRBJ1-2|.
CASSLVGSTYGYTF
TGTGCCAGCAGTTTAGTCGGCAGCACTTATGGCTACACCTTC
>.|TRBV5-1|TRBJ1-2|.
CASSATRSSYGYTF
TGCGCCAGCAGCGCCACCCGGTCCTCCTATGGCTACACCTTC
>.|TRBV6-1|TRBJ1-2|.
CASSELAGYTF
TGTGCCAGCAGTGAATTGGCAGGCTACACCTTC
>.|TRBV10-3|TRBJ1-2|once
CAISALKGEYGYTF
TGTGCCATCAGTGCACTGAAGGGTGAATATGGCTACACCTTC
>.|TRBV6-6|TRBJ1-6|.
CASSKGERTYNSPLHF
TGTGCCAGCAGCAAAGGGGAGAGGACCTATAATTCACCCCTCCACTTT
>.|TRBV7-9|TRBJ2-2|.
CASSSDRPRGGELFF
TGTGCCAGCAGCTCTGACAGACCTCGGGGCGGGGAGCTGTTTTTT
>.|TRBV19|TRBJ2-3|.
CASSIFFNLSDTQYF
TGTGCCAGTAGTATATTCTTTAACCTGTCAGATACGCAGTATTTT
>.|TRBV11-2|TRBJ1-1|.
CASSLTGTEAFF
TGTGCCAGCAGCTTAACGGGCACTGAAGCTTTCTTT
>.|TRBV5-1|TRBJ2-6|.
CASSWGSSGANVLTF
TGCGCCAGCAGCTGGGGAAGCTCTGGGGCCAACGTCCTGACTTTC
>.|TRBV19|TRBJ1-2|few
CASSSLTYGYTF
TGTGCCAGCTCCTCGCTGACCTATGGCTACACCTTC
>.|TRBV30|TRBJ2-2|.
CAWRGGGTGELFF
TGTGCCTGGAGAGGGGGAGGCACCGGGGAGCTGTTTTTT